This entry is about one T cell receptor (beta chain). Its matching antigen is unknown. The sample comes from a study of blood T cells in healthy people across ages. The CDR3 has 16 residues. CDR1 and CDR2 from the germline V gene are SGHAT and FQNNGV. V shed 5 bases and J shed 0 bases, with 17 bases lying between them. Broader study findings: Both higher diversity and more naive CD4+ cells marked long-lived donors when set against aged donors.

Then a second PCR, running about 7 to 11 cycles, was carried out with a sample-barcoded 5' primer and a J-beta primer mix. In TCRdb, the 5' RACE reads were re-called with MiXCR into one record per CDR3 protein. The sample carries roughly 680,000 distinct CDR3 sequences, approximately 52% recorded once. This chain connects TRBV11-2 to TRBJ2-7, with a possible D match to TRBD2 (6 bases). The sequencing sample was made of blood. This clonotype was obtained from a woman aged 80 or over in good health. Written as DNA, the CDR3 is TGTGCCAGCAGCCGCGTTTCCGGGACTGCCTCCTACGAGCAGTACTTC. It encodes CASSRVSGTASYEQYF. The variable domain in full, completed from reference TRBV11-2 and TRBJ2-7, reads EAGVAQSPRYKIIEKRQSVAFWCNPISGHATLYWYQQILGQGPKLLIQFQNNGVVDDSQLPKDRFSAERLKGVDSTLKIQPAKLEDSAVYLCASSRVSGTASYEQYFGPGTRLTVT.